The 27 T cell receptor beta chains reported below all come from one sample, sequenced in a study of post-analysis software for immune sequencing data. Study-wide findings and caveats: Elevated frequency relative to controls characterized a handful of TRBV segments in patients, TRBV5-6, TRBV5-1 and TRBV20-1 among them.

TCR beta libraries were prepared from cDNA with unique molecular identifiers. TCRdb independently ran MiXCR on the PCR reads; one entry per CDR3 protein. The sample records hundreds of thousands of distinct CDR3 sequences, 30% being singletons. What these receptors recognize is not known. Sequencing was done on a sample of blood. Source of these receptors: a girl aged 5-17 years with multiple sclerosis.

This clonotype was detected only a few times. The gene calls are TRBV6-5 and TRBJ1-5; a possible D gene is TRBD1 (6 bases). The CDR3 runs to 15 residues. Trimming shortened V by 6 bases and J by 6 bases, and 18 bases separated the two germline ends. Germline V lookup: CDR1 MNHEY, CDR2 SVGAGI. The chain's CDR3 is CASSRLGGAGQPQHF. The CDR3 coding sequence is TGTGCCAGCAGCCGCTTGGGGGGCGCGGGTCAGCCCCAGCATTTT.

The chain carries TRBV6-5 and TRBJ2-5, with 10 bases lining up with TRBD1. Unmatched junction bases numbered 5, after V lost 6 bases and J lost 4 bases. The length of the CDR3 is 14 residues. CDR1 and CDR2 (germline): MNHEY, SVGAGI. CDR3 nucleotides: TGTGCCAGCAGGGGGACAGGGGTTTCAGAGACCCAGTACTTC. Protein sequence: CASRGTGVSETQYF.

The gene calls are TRBV10-3 and TRBJ1-2; 8 bases line up with TRBD1. CDR1 and CDR2 from the germline V gene are ENHRY and SYGVKD. V lost 7 bases, J lost 2 bases, and 9 bases stayed unmatched. There are 15 residues in the CDR3. DNA of the CDR3: TGTGCCATCACTCCGGGGGACAGGAGGAACTATGGCTACACCTTC. This encodes CAITPGDRRNYGYTF.

This clonotype turned up a few times. V is TRBV28 and J is TRBJ2-3; tentatively, D is TRBD1 (6 bases). The germline V and J ends were trimmed by 6 bases and 3 bases, with 13 bases remaining between them. In germline, CDR1 is MDHEN, CDR2 SYDVKM. The length of the CDR3 is 14 residues. In DNA, the CDR3 is TGTGCCAGCAGGAGACAGGTCGGGACAGATACGCAGTATTTT. This translates into CASRRQVGTDTQYF.

For this clonotype: Mismatch with germline at one junction end may stem from a read error. The rearrangement joins TRBV7-2 to TRBJ2-3, with D possibly matching TRBD2 (6 bases). The germline V gene has CDR1 SGHTA and CDR2 FQGNSA. There are 15 residues in the CDR3. CDR3: CAGSSRGSSTDTQYF. The CDR3 nucleotides are TGTGCCGGCAGCTCGCGGGGCTCAAGCACAGATACGCAGTATTTT.

The rearrangement uses TRBV10-3 and TRBJ1-4; D is unresolved. The germline CDR1 and CDR2 sequences are ENHRY and SYGVKD. The CDR3 covers 12 residues. With 3 bases removed from V and 8 bases from J, the gap between germline ends came to 7 bases. Here the CDR3 reads CAISEQSEKLFF. For the CDR3, the DNA is TGTGCCATCAGTGAACAGTCCGAAAAACTGTTTTTT.

This clonotype was detected only a few times. The V and J genes are TRBV4-3 and TRBJ2-4; D unclear. V was shortened by 2 bases and J by 1 base, with 21 bases between the two germline ends. Germline loops: CDR1 LGHNA, CDR2 YSLEER. CDR3 length: 19 residues. The CDR3 nucleotides are TGCGCCAGCAGCCAAAGGCAAGTCGGACCCCGTTGGGCCAAAAACATTCAGTACTTC. The encoded protein is CASSQRQVGPRWAKNIQYF.

The chain joins TRBV20-1 to TRBJ1-3; TRBD1 might be the D (5 bases). The V gene lost 6 bases and the J gene lost 0 bases, with 9 bases spanning the gap. Looked up from germline, CDR1 is DFQATT and CDR2 is SNEGSKA (reference sequence). This CDR3 has 13 amino acids. The CDR3 is CSAGTVSGNTIYF. CDR3 bases: TGCAGTGCCGGGACGGTCTCTGGAAACACCATATATTTT.

J is TRBJ2-7 and V is TRBV7-8, with 11 bases matching TRBD2. The assigned J gene may be wrong: the sequence end matches TRBJ2-5 better. The CDR3 consists of 16 residues. CDR1 is SGHVS and CDR2 is FQNEAQ in the germline V gene. The CDR3 sequence: CASSLRTSGPQETQYF. In DNA form, the CDR3 reads TGTGCCAGCAGCTTACGGACTAGCGGGCCACAAGAGACCCAGTACTTC.

The chain couples TRBV10-3 to TRBJ2-7, with D perhaps TRBD1 (5 bases). Trimming shortened V by 6 bases and J by 0 bases, and 9 bases separated the two germline ends. Germline CDR1 reads ENHRY; CDR2 reads SYGVKD. The CDR3 consists of 13 residues. CDR3 nucleotide sequence: TGTGCCATCAGGGACATAGGCTCCTACGAGCAGTACTTC. Its translation: CAIRDIGSYEQYF.

The chain couples TRBV4-3 to TRBJ1-2, with D tentatively TRBD1 (6 bases). V lost 0 bases and J 6 bases, leaving 17 bases between the germline ends. Germline V gene sequence: CDR1 LGHNA, CDR2 YSLEER. The CDR3 contains 16 residues. The CDR3: CASSQDPGARADGYTF. CDR3 DNA sequence: TGCGCCAGCAGCCAAGATCCGGGGGCGCGGGCGGATGGCTACACCTTC.

The chain carries TRBV28 and TRBJ2-7; D unclear. This CDR3 has 15 residues. V was pared by 1 base and J by 1 base, with 11 bases between. Germline CDR1 is MDHEN and CDR2 is SYDVKM. Here the CDR3 reads CASSLFRVFSYEQYF. The CDR3 coding sequence is TGTGCCAGCAGTTTATTTAGGGTTTTTTCCTACGAGCAGTACTTC.

CDR3 in DNA: TGTGCCAGCAGCTTATTTTCCCTAGCGGGGCCCAGGGAGCAGTTCTTC. It is translated as CASSLFSLAGPREQFF. The V call is TRBV11-2, the J call TRBJ2-1, with TRBD2 identical over 9 bases. Unmatched junction bases numbered 12, after V lost 2 bases and J lost 10 bases. Germline CDR1 is SGHAT and CDR2 is FQNNGV. The CDR3 totals 16 residues.

This clonotype was counted at least ten times. The J gene is TRBJ2-5, the V gene TRBV29-1, with TRBD1 as a possible D gene (6 bases). The CDR3 is made up of 14 amino acids. Germline CDR1 SQVTM, CDR2 ANQGSEA. Trimming shortened V by 8 bases and J by 2 bases, and 18 bases separated the two germline ends. CDR3 sequence: CSCMLSGEQETQYF. The CDR3 region has the DNA TGCAGCTGTATGTTGTCAGGGGAGCAAGAGACCCAGTACTTC.

This clonotype was counted many times. The rearrangement links TRBV29-1 to TRBJ2-7; D tentatively reads TRBD1 or TRBD2 (5 bases each). CDR3 length equals 12 residues. The germline CDR1 and CDR2 sequences are SQVTM and ANQGSEA. The V and J ends lost 5 bases and 7 bases respectively, with 15 bases between them. The CDR3 spells CSVLTRGREQYF. CDR3 bases: TGCAGCGTTCTGACGAGGGGTAGGGAGCAGTACTTC.

This clonotype was recorded a few times. The J gene is TRBJ1-1, the V gene TRBV3-1; a possible D gene is TRBD1 (6 bases). Germline V gene lookup returns CDR1 LGHDT and CDR2 YNNKEL (reference sequence). V was trimmed by 3 bases and J by 5 bases, leaving 7 bases between them. CDR3 length: 12 residues. The CDR3 reads CASSHTGTEAFF. As DNA, the CDR3 is TGTGCCAGCAGCCACACAGGGACTGAAGCTTTCTTT.

The gene calls are TRBV29-1 and TRBJ2-5, with 11 bases fitting TRBD2. Germline V CDR1 and CDR2: SQVTM, ANQGSEA. There are 13 residues in the CDR3. J lost 7 bases, V lost 3 bases, and 4 bases had no gene match. The CDR3 here is CSVDRSGRATQYF. The CDR3 DNA follows: TGCAGCGTTGATCGTAGCGGGAGGGCGACCCAGTACTTC.

This clonotype was counted a few times. The rearrangement links TRBV20-1 to TRBJ1-5; 7 bases are a match to TRBD1. Losses at the gene ends were 6 bases for V and 13 bases for J; bases not matched to a gene: 6. Germline CDR1 and CDR2: DFQATT and SNEGSKA (reference sequence). CDR3 size: 10 residues. CDR3 nucleotides: TGCAGTGCCAAGGGACAGTTGCAGCATTTT. This codes for CSAKGQLQHF.

This chain uses TRBV7-2 with TRBJ1-1; D gene unclear. Germline V gives CDR1 SGHTA, CDR2 FQGNSA. The CDR3 contains 15 residues. Trimming stripped 6 bases from V and 0 bases from J, with 14 bases between. The CDR3 region has the DNA TGTGCCAGCAGTCAACTAGAGAGAATGAACACTGAAGCTTTCTTT. Translated: CASSQLERMNTEAFF. Drawing the rest from reference TRBV7-2 and TRBJ1-1, the complete variable domain is GAGVSQSPSNKVTEKGKDVELRCDPISGHTALYWYRQSLGQGLEFLIYFQGNSAPDKSGLPSDRFSAERTGGSVSTLTIQRTQQEDSAVYLCASSQLERMNTEAFFGQGTRLTVV.

This clonotype came up a few times. The chain uses TRBV5-6 and TRBJ2-1; perhaps D is TRBD1 or TRBD2 (5 bases each). Germline V gene lookup returns CDR1 SGHDT and CDR2 YYEEEE. Trimming took 4 bases from V and 7 from J, leaving 15 bases between them. This CDR3 has 14 amino acids. CDR3 protein: CASSRGAASNEQFF. The CDR3 DNA sequence: TGTGCCAGCAGCCGGGGCGCCGCGTCGAATGAGCAGTTCTTC. Full variable domain (missing parts from reference TRBV5-6 and TRBJ2-1): DAGVTQSPTHLIKTRGQQVTLRCSPKSGHDTVSWYQQALGQGPQFIFQYYEEEERQRGNFPDRFSGHQFPNYSSELNVNALLLGDSALYLCASSRGAASNEQFFGPGTRLTVL.

This clonotype has just a few counts. V and J are TRBV12-3 or TRBV12-4 and TRBJ1-5; 7 bases are shared with TRBD1. V was clipped by 6 bases and J by 2 bases; unmatched bases: 4. This CDR3 is 14 amino acids long. The CDR3 sequence: CASSYTGGNQPQHF. DNA of the CDR3: TGTGCCAGCAGCTATACAGGGGGCAATCAGCCCCAGCATTTT.

CDR3 nucleotides: TGTGCCAGCAGCCAGTGGAACAGGGGAGGCGAGACCCAGTACTTC. Translated: CASSQWNRGGETQYF. The gene calls are TRBV7-2 and TRBJ2-5, with a weak D call TRBD1 (7 bases). V was shortened by 5 bases and J by 5 bases, with 18 bases between the two germline ends. The CDR3 consists of 15 residues. The V gene's germline CDR1 is SGHTA and CDR2 FQGNSA.

This clonotype was seen more than once but under ten times. This chain joins TRBV10-3 and TRBJ2-5; 7 bases line up with TRBD1. CDR3 length: 16 residues. V dropped 2 bases and J dropped 7; count of bases not matched to a gene: 13. CDR1 is ENHRY, CDR2 SYGVKD, per germline. The chain's CDR3 is CAISENTGQLYGTQYF. DNA for the CDR3: TGTGCCATCAGTGAGAATACGGGACAGCTGTACGGGACCCAGTACTTC.

A few counts support this clonotype. V and J are TRBV5-1 and TRBJ2-7; 9 bases align to TRBD1. The CDR3 covers 17 residues. Losses at the gene ends were 3 bases for V and 2 bases for J; bases not matched to a gene: 12. CDR1 is SGHRS and CDR2 is YFSETQ in the germline V gene. The CDR3 loop reads CASSSAPTGQGAYEQYF. The CDR3 bases are TGCGCCAGCAGCTCGGCCCCGACGGGACAGGGCGCCTACGAGCAGTACTTC. The variable domain in full, completed from reference TRBV5-1 and TRBJ2-7, reads KAGVTQTPRYLIKTRGQQVTLSCSPISGHRSVSWYQQTPGQGLQFLFEYFSETQRNKGNFPGRFSGRQFSNSRSEMNVSTLELGDSALYLCASSSAPTGQGAYEQYFGPGTRLTVT.

This clonotype has a handful of counts. The J gene is TRBJ2-5, the V gene TRBV7-9; a weak D match, TRBD1 (5 bases). The germline V gene has CDR1 SEHNR and CDR2 FQNEAQ (reference sequence). This CDR3 is 12 amino acids long. V lost 1 base, J lost 11 bases, and 11 bases lay in between. The CDR3 here is CASSLESTEQYF. The CDR3 nucleotides are TGTGCCAGCAGCTTAGAGTCGACAGAGCAGTACTTC.

CDR3 region: CSARATSGLETQYF. The CDR3 DNA reads TGCAGTGCTAGGGCGACTAGCGGGTTGGAGACCCAGTACTTC. The rearrangement links TRBV20-1 to TRBJ2-5; the match to TRBD2 covers 10 bases. The CDR3 loop spans 14 amino acids. The J segment lost 5 bases and the V segment lost 3 bases, leaving 6 bases of the junction unmatched. Per the germline V gene, CDR1 is DFQATT and CDR2 is SNEGSKA (reference sequence).

The CDR3 DNA is TGTGCCATCAGTGCGCGGGAAGAGACCCAGTACTTC. It is translated as CAISAREETQYF. The V and J genes are TRBV10-3 and TRBJ2-5, with D perhaps matching TRBD2 (5 bases). The CDR3 loop spans 12 amino acids. The V gene's germline CDR1 is ENHRY and CDR2 SYGVKD. The ends were cut back, 4 bases at V and 3 bases at J, with 6 bases in the middle.